The table lists the clone carrying this T cell receptor (beta chain) with a few counts. As yet, its antigen is unknown. The source of the sample is a study of identical twins. Each CDR3 protein gets one entry after TCRdb re-called the 5' RACE reads with MiXCR. The table shows around 240,000 distinct CDR3 sequences, with roughly a tenth occurring only once. The CDR3 covers 15 residues. V was shortened by 3 bases and J by 6 bases, with 18 bases between the two germline ends. Study results and caveats: Within beta out-of-frame sequences, the excess sharing observed between twins was weaker.

The chain carries TRBV12-3 or TRBV12-4 and TRBJ2-7, with D tentatively TRBD2 (5 bases). The material sequenced was memory T cells sorted from blood. This sequence was found in a middle-aged man in good health. This CDR3 reads CASSFGGLLGAEQYF. Written as DNA, the CDR3 is TGTGCCAGCAGTTTCGGAGGTCTTCTCGGCGCCGAGCAGTACTTC.